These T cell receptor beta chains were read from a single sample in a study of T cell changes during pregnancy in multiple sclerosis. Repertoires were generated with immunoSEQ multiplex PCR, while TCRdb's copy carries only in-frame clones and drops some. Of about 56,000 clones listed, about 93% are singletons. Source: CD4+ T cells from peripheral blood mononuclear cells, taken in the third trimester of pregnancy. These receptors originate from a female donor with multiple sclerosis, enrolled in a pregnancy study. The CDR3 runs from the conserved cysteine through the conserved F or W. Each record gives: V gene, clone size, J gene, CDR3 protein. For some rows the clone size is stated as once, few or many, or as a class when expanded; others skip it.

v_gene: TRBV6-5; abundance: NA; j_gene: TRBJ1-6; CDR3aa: CASRGTNNSPLHF
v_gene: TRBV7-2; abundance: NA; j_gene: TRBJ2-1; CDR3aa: CASSNRDRLHNEQFF
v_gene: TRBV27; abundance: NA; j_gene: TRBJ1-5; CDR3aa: CASSKTQGLVGNGQPQHF
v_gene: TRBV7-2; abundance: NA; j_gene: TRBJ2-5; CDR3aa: CASSLPLETQYF
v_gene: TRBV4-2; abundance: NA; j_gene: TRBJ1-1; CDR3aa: CASSQDSGSTEAFF
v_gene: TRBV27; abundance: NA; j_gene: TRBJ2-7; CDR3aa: CASRQSGGFSYEQYF
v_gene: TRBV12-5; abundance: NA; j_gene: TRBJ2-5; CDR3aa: CASGLVLETSRFRETQYF
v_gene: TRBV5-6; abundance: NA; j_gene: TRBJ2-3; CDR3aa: CASRERDTQYF
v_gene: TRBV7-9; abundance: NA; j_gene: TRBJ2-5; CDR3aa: CASSSTTGEKTQYF
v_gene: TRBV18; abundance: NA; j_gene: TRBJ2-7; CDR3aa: CASRREAGAREQYF
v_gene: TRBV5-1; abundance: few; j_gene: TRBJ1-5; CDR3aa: CASSLAGGNQPQHF
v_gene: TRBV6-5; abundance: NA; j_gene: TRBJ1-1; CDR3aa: CASTKGVFNTEAFF
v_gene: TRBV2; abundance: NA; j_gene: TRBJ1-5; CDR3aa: CASSEALGGSDQPQHF
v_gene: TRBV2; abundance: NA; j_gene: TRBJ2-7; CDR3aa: CASRREGTGEQYF
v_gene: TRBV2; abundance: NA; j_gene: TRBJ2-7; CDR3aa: CASTRGSYEQYF
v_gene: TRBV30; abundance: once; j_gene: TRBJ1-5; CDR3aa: CAWTDGSNQPQHF
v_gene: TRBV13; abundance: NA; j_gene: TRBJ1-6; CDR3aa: CASSLGGRTGLRANSPLHF
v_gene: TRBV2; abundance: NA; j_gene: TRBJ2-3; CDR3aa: CASSERETSTDTQYF
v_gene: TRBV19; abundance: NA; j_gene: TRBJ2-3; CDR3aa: CACSGGEYTDTQYF
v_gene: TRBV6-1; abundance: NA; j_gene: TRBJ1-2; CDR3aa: CASSEWNYSNYGYTF
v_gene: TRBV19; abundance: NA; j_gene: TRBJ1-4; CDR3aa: CASRRGKSEKLFF
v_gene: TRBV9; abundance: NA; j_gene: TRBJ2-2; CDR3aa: CASSPGAGANTGELFF
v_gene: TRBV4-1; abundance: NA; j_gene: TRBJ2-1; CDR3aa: CASSLDSVNNEQFF
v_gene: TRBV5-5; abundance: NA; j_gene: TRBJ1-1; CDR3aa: CASSLTRGLRTEAFF
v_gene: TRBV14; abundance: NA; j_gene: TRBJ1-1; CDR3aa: CASSQDEGQENTEAFF
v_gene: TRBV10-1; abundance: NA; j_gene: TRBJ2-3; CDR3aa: CASSESLAKDTQYF
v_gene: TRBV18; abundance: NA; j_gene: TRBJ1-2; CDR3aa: CASSLGNRDRVNGYTF
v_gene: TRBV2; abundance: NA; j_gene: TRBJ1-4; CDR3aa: CASSDLGPGTNEKLFF
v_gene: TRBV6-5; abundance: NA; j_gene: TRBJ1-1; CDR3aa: CASSYRGGPNTEAFF
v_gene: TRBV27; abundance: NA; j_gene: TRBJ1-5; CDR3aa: CASSYRGRGQPQHF
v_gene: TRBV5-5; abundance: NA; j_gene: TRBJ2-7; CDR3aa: CASSLEGAGYEQYF
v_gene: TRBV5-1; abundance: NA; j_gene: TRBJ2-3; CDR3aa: CASSLEAGGPTDTQYF
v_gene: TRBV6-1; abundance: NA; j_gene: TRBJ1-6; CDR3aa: CASSEVVSAGNSPLHF
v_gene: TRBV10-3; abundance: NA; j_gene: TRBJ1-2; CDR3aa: CAISVGSTAGGYTF
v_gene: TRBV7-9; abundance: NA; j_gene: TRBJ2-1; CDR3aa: CAGAGMSSYNEQFF
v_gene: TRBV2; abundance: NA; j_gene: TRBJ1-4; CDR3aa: CASLRQGILTNEKLFF
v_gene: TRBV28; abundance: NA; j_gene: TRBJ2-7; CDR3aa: CASSSGAPYEQYF
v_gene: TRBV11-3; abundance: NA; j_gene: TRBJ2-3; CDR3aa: CASSSQPDDKDTQYF
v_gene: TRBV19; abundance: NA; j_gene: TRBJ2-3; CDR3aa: CASSDQGASDTQYF
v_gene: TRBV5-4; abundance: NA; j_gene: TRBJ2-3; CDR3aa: CASSLTGGLGDTQYF
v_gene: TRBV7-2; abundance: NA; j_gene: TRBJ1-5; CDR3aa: CASSLDRGWYQPQHF
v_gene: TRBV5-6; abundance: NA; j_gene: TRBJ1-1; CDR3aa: CASSLGGVGAEAFF
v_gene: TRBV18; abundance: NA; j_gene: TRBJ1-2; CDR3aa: CASSPPAGYGYTF
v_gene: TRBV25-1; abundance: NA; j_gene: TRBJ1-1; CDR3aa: CASSEYSFGTLVTEAFF
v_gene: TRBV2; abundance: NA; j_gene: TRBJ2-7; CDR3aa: CASSYRAYEQYF
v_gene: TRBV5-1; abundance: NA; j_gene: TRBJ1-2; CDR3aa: CASSLNAGEGYTF